The 16 T cell receptor beta chains reported below all come from one sample, sequenced in a study of cytomegalovirus exposure and HLA in healthy donors. PCR was performed using 60 Vbeta and 13 Jbeta primers. The data were produced by immunoSEQ multiplex PCR, yet TCRdb's version contains in-frame clones alone and is incomplete. This table has fewer than 200,000 clones, 70% to 85% appearing once. What was sequenced was PBMCs. The receptors originated from a middle-aged man in good health and CMV-seropositive.

The gene calls are TRBV6-1 and TRBJ2-7, with 12 bases matching TRBD2. The ends lost 6 bases at V and 5 bases at J; junction bases unmatched: 5. This CDR3 comprises 14 residues. Germline values: CDR1 MNHNS, CDR2 SASEGT. In DNA, the CDR3 is TGTGCCAGCAGAAGGACTAGCGGGGCCAACGAGCAGTACTTC. Translation gives CASRRTSGANEQYF.

The gene calls are TRBV5-5 and TRBJ2-1; perhaps TRBD1 as D (5 bases). The V gene lost 2 bases and the J gene lost 4 bases, with 7 bases spanning the gap. Germline V gene lookup returns CDR1 SGHKS and CDR2 YYEKEE (reference sequence). This CDR3 is 13 amino acids long. The CDR3 here is CASSFRGYNEQFF. CDR3 nucleotides: TGTGCCAGCAGCTTTAGGGGATACAATGAGCAGTTCTTC.

This clone was seen just once. V is TRBV2 and J is TRBJ2-7; no clear D. Germline CDR1 and CDR2: SNHLY and FYNNEI. The CDR3 length is 13 residues. Trimming cost V 4 bases and J 5 bases, with 12 bases left between them. CDR3 in DNA: TGTGCCAGCAGTGCCAACGGTGCGGACGAGCAGTACTTC. This sequence encodes CASSANGADEQYF.

The rearrangement links TRBV28 to TRBJ2-5; 7 bases agree with TRBD2. After removal of 6 bases from V and 4 bases from J, the junction contained 11 bases not matched to a gene. The CDR3 contains 15 residues. Germline loops: CDR1 MDHEN, CDR2 SYDVKM. CDR3 sequence: CASSPRGGAGETQYF. The CDR3 nucleotides read TGTGCCAGCAGCCCGCGGGGAGGGGCCGGAGAGACCCAGTACTTC.

The J gene is TRBJ2-7, the V gene TRBV6-1; D is uncertain. The CDR3 length is 13 residues. Germline values: CDR1 MNHNS, CDR2 SASEGT. V lost 4 bases to trimming and J lost 2 bases, with 9 bases between them. The CDR3 DNA sequence: TGTGCCAGCAGTGGGGTCAGCGCCTACGAGCAGTACTTC. Protein product: CASSGVSAYEQYF.

The rearrangement joins TRBV28 to TRBJ2-1; TRBD2 matches at 8 bases. The J segment lost 2 bases and the V segment lost 6 bases, leaving 6 bases of the junction unmatched. The CDR3 contains 15 residues. Germline loops: CDR1 MDHEN, CDR2 SYDVKM. CDR3 residues: CASSSAGGPYNEQFF. For the CDR3, the DNA is TGTGCCAGCAGCTCCGCGGGAGGCCCCTACAATGAGCAGTTCTTC.

This clone was observed once. The gene calls are TRBV12-5 and TRBJ1-2, with D perhaps TRBD1 (5 bases). Trimming pared 6 bases from V and 8 bases from J, leaving 19 bases between. The CDR3 extends over 14 amino acids. From germline, CDR1 is LGHNT and CDR2 FRNRAP. CDR3 sequence (DNA): TGTGCTAGTGGGCCCTCAGGGAGGGTGGGGGGCTACACCTTC. Its translation is CASGPSGRVGGYTF. The full variable domain, its missing parts supplied by reference TRBV12-5 and TRBJ1-2, is DARVTQTPRHKVTEMGQEVTMRCQPILGHNTVFWYRQTMMQGLELLAYFRNRAPLDDSGMPKDRFSAEMPDATLATLKIQPSEPRDSAVYFCASGPSGRVGGYTFGSGTRLTVV.

In DNA, the CDR3 is TGTGCCAGCAGCCCCCCTGGTAGCGGGAGCTACGAGCAGTACTTC. Protein sequence: CASSPPGSGSYEQYF. The chain uses TRBV5-4 and TRBJ2-7; 9 nucleotides align to TRBD2. The CDR3 has 15 residues. The ends lost 4 bases at V and 3 bases at J; junction bases unmatched: 8. Germline V gene sequence: CDR1 SGHNT, CDR2 YYREEE (reference sequence).

This clone was picked up one time. At one boundary the junction diverges from the germline segment, which might be a read error. CDR3 in DNA: TGTGCCAGTAGTGTAGACAGGGGAGTGAAGTTCTTC. Protein: CASSVDRGVKFF. The chain joins TRBV19 to TRBJ2-1; 8 nucleotides line up with TRBD1. The CDR3 has 12 amino acids. The germline gives CDR1 LNHDA, CDR2 SQIVND (reference sequence).

The chain is built from TRBV28 and TRBJ2-4; possibly TRBD2 for D (5 bases). V gave up 6 bases and J gave up 1 base, with 19 bases separating them. The CDR3 extends over 17 amino acids. Germline CDR1 MDHEN, CDR2 SYDVKM. CDR3 region: CASSLASLVFAKNIQYF. The CDR3 bases are TGTGCCAGCAGCCTAGCTAGCTTAGTATTCGCCAAAAACATTCAGTACTTC.

This clone was seen just once. The chain uses TRBV5-1 and TRBJ2-5; possibly TRBD2 for D (5 bases). Trimming shortened V by 1 base and J by 5 bases, and 15 bases separated the two germline ends. The CDR3 sequence is 15 residues long. Per germline, CDR1 SGHRS and CDR2 YFSETQ. The CDR3 loop reads CASSLTDYAGETQYF. Written as DNA, the CDR3 is TGCGCCAGCAGCTTGACCGACTACGCCGGGGAGACCCAGTACTTC.

The chain joins TRBV18 to TRBJ2-3; 13 bases line up with TRBD2. V lost 5 bases, J lost 5 bases, and 7 bases stayed unmatched. The germline CDR1 and CDR2 sequences are KGHSH and LQKENI. The CDR3 runs to 16 residues. CDR3 sequence (DNA): TGTGCCAGCTCAGCAACTAGCGGGGGGGCCGGAGATACGCAGTATTTT. This translates into CASSATSGGAGDTQYF.

V and J are TRBV5-8 and TRBJ2-5; 9 positions match TRBD1. The CDR3 spans 15 residues. The V gene end was trimmed by 4 bases and the J gene end by 5 bases; junction bases not matched to a gene: 9. CDR1 is SGHTS and CDR2 is YDEGEE in the germline V gene. The CDR3 loop reads CASSLSRDRVETQYF. DNA for the CDR3: TGTGCCAGCAGCCTTAGCCGGGACAGGGTTGAGACCCAGTACTTC.

The chain has TRBV7-9 and TRBJ2-5; D might be TRBD1 (6 bases). The J call may be mistaken, given a closer DNA end match to TRBJ2-7. CDR1 is SEHNR, CDR2 FQNEAQ, per germline (reference sequence). The CDR3 totals 14 residues. This chain's CDR3 is CASSTYQGHYEQYF. CDR3 sequence (DNA): TGTGCCAGCAGTACATACCAGGGGCACTACGAGCAGTACTTC.

J is TRBJ1-3 and V is TRBV13, with TRBD1 matching over 7 bases. This CDR3 is 15 amino acids long. V gave up 4 bases and J gave up 0 bases; unmatched junction bases: 3. In germline, CDR1 is PRHDT, CDR2 FYEKMQ (reference sequence). The CDR3 nucleotides read TGTGCCAGCAGCTCGGGACAGAACTCTGGAAACACCATATATTTT. It encodes CASSSGQNSGNTIYF. Variable domain in full (rest from reference TRBV13 and TRBJ1-3): AAGVIQSPRHLIKEKRETATLKCYPIPRHDTVYWYQQGPGQDPQFLISFYEKMQSDKGSIPDRFSAQQFSDYHSELNMSSLELGDSALYFCASSSGQNSGNTIYFGEGSWLTVV.

This chain joins TRBV7-9 and TRBJ2-3, with D uncertain. The CDR3 extends over 11 amino acids. V was trimmed by 5 bases and J by 13 bases, leaving 13 bases between them. CDR1 is SEHNR, CDR2 FQNEAQ, per germline (reference sequence). The CDR3 nucleotides are TGTGCCAGCAGCACCACCGGGTTGAAGTATTTT. Residues: CASSTTGLKYF.